What follows are 25 T cell receptor beta chains derived from one specimen sequenced in a study of T cells in Graves' hyperthyroidism and ophthalmopathy. RNA transcripts provided the source from which TCR beta CDR3 regions were amplified. First-round RT-PCR with HTBI primers amplified the TCR CDR3 region. TCRdb passed the multiplex PCR reads through MiXCR, listing each CDR3 protein once. The sample carries approximately 560,000 distinct CDR3 sequences, 15% to 18% recorded once. Sequencing used blood. The source of these receptors is a woman in her 30s with Graves' hyperthyroidism.

This clonotype has more than one count but fewer than ten. The chain recombines TRBV9 with TRBJ2-3; unclear D gene. V lost 2 bases to trimming and J lost 2 bases, with 12 bases between them. The CDR3 length is 15 residues. Per germline, CDR1 SGDLS and CDR2 YYNGEE. The DNA for the CDR3 is TGTGCCAGCAGCGTTTCGCACACCTACACAGATACGCAGTATTTT. It specifies CASSVSHTYTDTQYF.

V usage is TRBV9 and J usage is TRBJ2-7; TRBD1 agrees at 9 bases. Germline V lookup: CDR1 SGDLS, CDR2 YYNGEE. J was trimmed by 0 bases and V by 4 bases; bases with no gene match: 8. The CDR3 has 16 amino acids. In nucleotides, the CDR3 is TGTGCCAGCAGCTCGAGACAGGGGGGCAGCTCCTACGAGCAGTACTTC. Translating it yields CASSSRQGGSSYEQYF.

The table lists this clonotype with many counts. This rearrangement joins TRBV6-1 to TRBJ2-1; D unclear. This CDR3 comprises 13 residues. Germline CDR1 is MNHNS and CDR2 is SASEGT. V lost 8 bases and J 7 bases, leaving 15 bases between the germline ends. As DNA, the CDR3 is TGTGCCAGCTCCAGTGAACAGAGGAATGAGCAGTTCTTC. The encoded protein is CASSSEQRNEQFF.

The table lists this clonotype with many counts. The chain combines TRBV6-6 with TRBJ2-7, with a weak D call TRBD1 (6 bases). V was trimmed by 1 base and J by 3 bases, leaving 10 bases between them. Germline V CDR1 and CDR2: MNHNY, SVGAGI (reference sequence). CDR3 length: 14 residues. Here the CDR3 DNA reads TGTGCCAGCAGTTACTACAGGGAAGGCTACGAGCAGTACTTC. Translated: CASSYYREGYEQYF.

Comment on this clonotype: A much larger clone sits a single nucleotide away, making a read error possible. This chain links TRBV18 with TRBJ1-1; D unclear. The CDR3 spans 13 residues. The V and J ends lost 0 bases and 1 base respectively, with 3 bases between them. Germline values: CDR1 KGHSH, CDR2 LQKENI. CDR3 nucleotide sequence: TGTGCCAGCTCACCACCCAAGAACACTGAAGCTTTCTTT. Residues: CASSPPKNTEAFF.

The CDR3 here is CSARDPENTEAFF. DNA for the CDR3: TGCAGTGCTAGAGATCCCGAGAACACTGAAGCTTTCTTT. V is TRBV20-1 and J is TRBJ1-1; D is uncertain. Trimming stripped 0 bases from V and 1 base from J, with 6 bases between. The CDR3 totals 13 residues. Germline CDR1 DFQATT, CDR2 SNEGSKA (reference sequence).

The chain links TRBV28 to TRBJ2-1, with TRBD2 identical over 9 bases. V dropped 5 bases and J dropped 8; count of bases not matched to a gene: 10. Looked up from germline, CDR1 is MDHEN and CDR2 is SYDVKM. This CDR3 spans 15 amino acids. The CDR3 DNA reads TGTGCCAGCAGTCCGTTAGCGGGAGAGGTCGATGAGCAGTTCTTC. Its protein product is CASSPLAGEVDEQFF.

The chain couples TRBV9 to TRBJ2-2; D gene ambiguous. Germline-derived CDR1 and CDR2 are SGDLS and YYNGEE. V gave up 3 bases and J gave up 1 base, with 7 bases separating them. This CDR3 has 14 amino acids. CDR3 coding DNA: TGTGCCAGCAGCGGAGAATTGAACACCGGGGAGCTGTTTTTT. Translating it yields CASSGELNTGELFF.

This clonotype was recorded at least ten times. The chain is built from TRBV12-3 or TRBV12-4 and TRBJ2-3; perhaps TRBD2 as D (6 bases). The CDR3 loop spans 14 amino acids. Trimming removed 6 bases from V and 4 bases from J, with 14 bases in between. This chain's CDR3 is CASSPTGGSDTQYF. The CDR3 DNA reads as TGTGCCAGCAGCCCCACTGGGGGGTCAGATACGCAGTATTTT.

Only a few counts were recorded for this clonotype. This rearrangement joins TRBV7-2 to TRBJ2-2; weak D call: TRBD1 (5 bases). Trimming took 2 bases from V and 4 from J, leaving 8 bases between them. The CDR3 extends over 14 amino acids. Germline values: CDR1 SGHTA, CDR2 FQGNSA. The chain's CDR3 is CASSLLGPTGELFF. Here the CDR3 DNA reads TGTGCCAGCAGCTTACTGGGGCCCACCGGGGAGCTGTTTTTT.

This clonotype came up a few times. The J gene is TRBJ2-3, the V gene TRBV19, with TRBD2 matching 7 bases. Germline-derived CDR1 and CDR2 are LNHDA and SQIVND (reference sequence). There are 15 residues in the CDR3. After removal of 5 bases from V and 0 bases from J, the junction contained 5 bases not matched to a gene. Here the CDR3 reads CASSHSSGSTDTQYF. The CDR3 nucleotides are TGTGCCAGTAGTCACTCTAGCGGTAGCACAGATACGCAGTATTTT. Filled out from reference TRBV19 and TRBJ2-3, the complete variable domain reads DGGITQSPKYLFRKEGQNVTLSCEQNLNHDAMYWYRQDPGQGLRLIYYSQIVNDFQKGDIAEGYSVSREKKESFPLTVTSAQKNPTAFYLCASSHSSGSTDTQYFGPGTRLTVL.

This clonotype was recorded a few times. The rearrangement uses TRBV5-6 and TRBJ2-3; no clear D gene. The CDR3 has 14 residues. With 5 bases removed from V and 2 bases from J, the gap between germline ends came to 12 bases. Germline V gene lookup returns CDR1 SGHDT and CDR2 YYEEEE. CDR3 DNA: TGTGCCAGCAGGAGCATAAGAAACACAGATACGCAGTATTTT. As protein: CASRSIRNTDTQYF.

Many counts were recorded for this clonotype. Written as DNA, the CDR3 is TGTGCCAGCAGCCTCAGGGGTGAGCAGTTCTTC. This translates into CASSLRGEQFF. The V and J genes are TRBV28 and TRBJ2-1; weak D call: TRBD1 (6 bases). Germline V CDR1 and CDR2: MDHEN, SYDVKM. The CDR3 totals 11 residues. Deletions cut 6 bases from V and 9 bases from J, with 9 bases between.

There are many counts of this clonotype. The chain carries TRBV6-1 and TRBJ2-7; 9 bases match TRBD1. Losses at the gene ends were 10 bases for V and 5 bases for J; bases not matched to a gene: 15. Germline CDR1 MNHNS, CDR2 SASEGT. The CDR3 extends over 15 amino acids. The CDR3 nucleotides read TGTGCCATCGCAGGGTTGGGGACAGGGCATGACGAGCAGTACTTC. Protein sequence: CAIAGLGTGHDEQYF.

This chain connects TRBV15 to TRBJ2-5, with TRBD1 matching over 9 bases. The germline CDR1 and CDR2 sequences are LNHNV and YYDKDF (reference sequence). Losses at the gene ends were 1 base for V and 2 bases for J; bases not matched to a gene: 11. This CDR3 has 18 amino acids. The CDR3 DNA follows: TGTGCCACCAGCAGAGTATTATCCGGGACAGGGCGACAAGAGACCCAGTACTTC. As protein: CATSRVLSGTGRQETQYF.

This clonotype was observed many times. The chain employs TRBV5-6 and TRBJ2-2; the match to TRBD2 covers 7 bases. The germline V gene encodes CDR1 SGHDT and CDR2 YYEEEE. This CDR3 is 17 amino acids long. Germline trimming cut 1 base from V and 7 bases from J; bases unmatched to any gene: 13. The DNA of the CDR3 is TGTGCCAGCAGCTTGAGCATGGCGGGAGCGGTGGGCGGGGAGCTGTTTTTT. Translating gives CASSLSMAGAVGGELFF.

This clonotype appeared a few times. The chain couples TRBV25-1 to TRBJ1-4; 8 bases line up with TRBD1. Trimming cost V 2 bases and J 10 bases; bases outside gene matches: 9. The CDR3 contains 15 residues. Germline loops: CDR1 MGHDK, CDR2 SYGVNS. CDR3 bases: TGTGCCAGCAGTGAAATCTTTCAGGGGGCTGGAAAACTGTTTTTT. Translating gives CASSEIFQGAGKLFF.

The chain joins TRBV30 to TRBJ2-7, with D possibly being TRBD1 (5 bases). This CDR3 region has 15 residues. Trimming stripped 5 bases from V and 2 bases from J, with 19 bases between. Germline CDR1 is GTSNPN and CDR2 is SVGIG (reference sequence). Here the CDR3 DNA reads TGTGCCTGGGCCCCGGCAGGGCGGTTAACCTACGAGCAGTACTTC. It encodes CAWAPAGRLTYEQYF.

The chain has TRBV9 and TRBJ1-1; 9 positions match TRBD1. This CDR3 has 13 amino acids. V lost 3 bases to trimming and J lost 12 bases; unmatched junction nucleotides: 9. Germline CDR1 is SGDLS and CDR2 is YYNGEE. This CDR3 is CASSEGTGRTTFF. The CDR3, as DNA: TGTGCCAGCAGCGAGGGGACAGGGAGGACTACTTTCTTT.

This clonotype was recorded many times. The rearrangement joins TRBV12-3 or TRBV12-4 to TRBJ2-3; D is unclear. This CDR3 region has 14 residues. Between the trimmed V and J ends, which lost 0 bases and 0 bases, there was a span of 4 bases. In DNA form, the CDR3 reads TGTGCCAGCAGTTTAGCGGATAGCACAGATACGCAGTATTTT. Translation gives CASSLADSTDTQYF.

This clonotype was seen more than once but under ten times. J is TRBJ2-3 and V is TRBV4-3; 8 nucleotides match TRBD2. V gave up 3 bases and J gave up 0 bases; unmatched junction bases: 5. The CDR3 consists of 16 residues. Germline CDR1 is LGHNA and CDR2 is YSLEER. The CDR3 reads CASSQRLAGSTDTQYF. The CDR3 region has the DNA TGCGCCAGCAGCCAGAGATTAGCGGGGAGCACAGATACGCAGTATTTT.

In its sample, this clonotype was seen a few times. The chain combines TRBV20-1 with TRBJ2-3; no firm D call. The CDR3 has 11 residues. Germline CDR1 reads DFQATT; CDR2 reads SNEGSKA (reference sequence). The ends were cut back, 5 bases at V and 6 bases at J, with 9 bases in the middle. This CDR3 is CSAGPMDTQYF. The CDR3 DNA sequence: TGCAGTGCTGGACCCATGGATACGCAGTATTTT.

This clonotype was observed at least ten times. The CDR3 reads CASSLRGTGVKDTGELFF. CDR3 in DNA: TGTGCCAGCAGTTTAAGGGGGACAGGCGTAAAAGACACCGGGGAGCTGTTTTTT. This rearrangement joins TRBV12-3 or TRBV12-4 to TRBJ2-2, with 8 nucleotides matching TRBD1. V dropped 2 bases and J dropped 3; count of bases not matched to a gene: 11. The CDR3 sequence is 18 residues long.

The gene calls are TRBV27 and TRBJ2-7, with D tentatively TRBD2 (6 bases). This CDR3 region has 14 residues. Germline lookup yields CDR1 MNHEY and CDR2 SMNVEV (reference sequence). Trimming stripped 5 bases from V and 0 bases from J, with 11 bases between. The CDR3 coding sequence is TGTGCCAGCAGTATGGGGAGGAGCTCCTACGAGCAGTACTTC. Its translation: CASSMGRSSYEQYF.

This clonotype turned up a few times. The V and J genes are TRBV30 and TRBJ1-5; TRBD1 is a possible D gene (5 bases). Trimming pared 3 bases from V and 2 bases from J, leaving 11 bases between. This CDR3 has 14 residues. Germline assignment: CDR1 GTSNPN and CDR2 SVGIG (reference sequence). CDR3 protein: CAWRQGSGNQPQHF. The CDR3 DNA reads TGTGCCTGGAGGCAGGGCTCGGGCAATCAGCCCCAGCATTTT.